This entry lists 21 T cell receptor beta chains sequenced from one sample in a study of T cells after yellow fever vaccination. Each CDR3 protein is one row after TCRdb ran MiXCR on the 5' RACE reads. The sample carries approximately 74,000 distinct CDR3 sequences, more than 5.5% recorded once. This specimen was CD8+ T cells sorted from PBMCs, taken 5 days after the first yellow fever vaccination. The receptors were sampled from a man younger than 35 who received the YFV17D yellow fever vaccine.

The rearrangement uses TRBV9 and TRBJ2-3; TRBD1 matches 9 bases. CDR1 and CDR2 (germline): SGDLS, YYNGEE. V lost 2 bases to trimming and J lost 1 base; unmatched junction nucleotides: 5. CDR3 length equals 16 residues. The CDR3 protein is CASSVWGDRGTDTQYF. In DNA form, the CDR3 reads TGTGCCAGCAGCGTCTGGGGGGACAGGGGCACAGATACGCAGTATTTT.

CDR3 protein: CASSLWNTQYF. DNA of the CDR3: TGTGCCAGCAGCTTATGGAATACGCAGTATTTT. The V call is TRBV11-2, the J call TRBJ2-3; D is undetermined. CDR3 size: 11 residues. Per germline, CDR1 SGHAT and CDR2 FQNNGV. The V gene lost 2 bases and the J gene lost 7 bases, with 4 bases spanning the gap.

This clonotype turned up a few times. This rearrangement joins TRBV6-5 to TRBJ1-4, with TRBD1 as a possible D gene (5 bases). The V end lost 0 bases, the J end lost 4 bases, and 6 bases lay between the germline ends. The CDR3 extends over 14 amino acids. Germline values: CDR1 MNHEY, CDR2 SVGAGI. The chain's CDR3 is CASSYSGGNEKLFF. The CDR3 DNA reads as TGTGCCAGCAGTTACTCCGGGGGTAATGAAAAACTGTTTTTT.

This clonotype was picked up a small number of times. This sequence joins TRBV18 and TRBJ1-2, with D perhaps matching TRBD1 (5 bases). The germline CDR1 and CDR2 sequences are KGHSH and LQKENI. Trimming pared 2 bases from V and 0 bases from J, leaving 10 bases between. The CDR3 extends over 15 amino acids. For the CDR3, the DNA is TGTGCCAGCTCACCAGGGACGAGAGCTAACTATGGCTACACCTTC. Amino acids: CASSPGTRANYGYTF.

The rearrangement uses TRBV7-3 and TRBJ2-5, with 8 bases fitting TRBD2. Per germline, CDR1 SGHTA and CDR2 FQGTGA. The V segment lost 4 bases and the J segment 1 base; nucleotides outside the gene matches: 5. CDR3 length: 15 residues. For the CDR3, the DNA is TGTGCCAGCAGCTGGGTAGCGGGGAGCCAAGAGACCCAGTACTTC. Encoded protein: CASSWVAGSQETQYF.

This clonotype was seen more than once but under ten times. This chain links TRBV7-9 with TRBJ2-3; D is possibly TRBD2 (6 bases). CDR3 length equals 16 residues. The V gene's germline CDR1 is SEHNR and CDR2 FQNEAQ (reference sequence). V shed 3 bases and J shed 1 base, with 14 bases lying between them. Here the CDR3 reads CASSLTDYQGTDTQYF. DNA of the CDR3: TGTGCCAGCAGCTTGACGGACTATCAGGGCACAGATACGCAGTATTTT. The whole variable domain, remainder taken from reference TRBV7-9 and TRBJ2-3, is DTGVSQNPRHKITKRGQNVTFRCDPISEHNRLYWYRQTLGQGPEFLTYFQNEAQLEKSRLLSDRFSAERPKGSFSTLEIQRTEQGDSAMYLCASSLTDYQGTDTQYFGPGTRLTVL.

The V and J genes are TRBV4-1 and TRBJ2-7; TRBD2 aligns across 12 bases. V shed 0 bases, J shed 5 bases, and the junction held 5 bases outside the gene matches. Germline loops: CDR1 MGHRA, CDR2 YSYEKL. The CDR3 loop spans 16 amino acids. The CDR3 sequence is CASSQDSLAGGDEQYF. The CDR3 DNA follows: TGCGCCAGCAGCCAAGATTCACTAGCGGGGGGAGACGAGCAGTACTTC.

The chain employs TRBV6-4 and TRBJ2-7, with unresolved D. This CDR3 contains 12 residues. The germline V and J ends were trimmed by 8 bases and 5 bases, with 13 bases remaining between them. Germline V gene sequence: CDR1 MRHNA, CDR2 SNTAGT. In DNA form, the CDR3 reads TGTGCCAGCGATTGGGCTGAGGACGAGCAGTACGTC. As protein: CASDWAEDEQYV.

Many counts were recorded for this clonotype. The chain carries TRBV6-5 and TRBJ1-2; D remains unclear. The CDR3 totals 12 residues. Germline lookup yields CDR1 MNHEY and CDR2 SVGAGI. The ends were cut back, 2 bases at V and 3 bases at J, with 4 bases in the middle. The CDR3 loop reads CASSYGDYGYTF. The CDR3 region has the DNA TGTGCCAGCAGTTACGGGGACTATGGCTACACCTTC.

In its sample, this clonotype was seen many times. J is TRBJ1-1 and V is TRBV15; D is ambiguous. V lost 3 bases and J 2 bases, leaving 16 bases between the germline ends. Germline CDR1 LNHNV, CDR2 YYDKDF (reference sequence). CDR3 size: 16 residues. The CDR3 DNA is TGTGCCACCAGCAGCGCGTTACCGACTCCAAACACTGAAGCTTTCTTT. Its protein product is CATSSALPTPNTEAFF.

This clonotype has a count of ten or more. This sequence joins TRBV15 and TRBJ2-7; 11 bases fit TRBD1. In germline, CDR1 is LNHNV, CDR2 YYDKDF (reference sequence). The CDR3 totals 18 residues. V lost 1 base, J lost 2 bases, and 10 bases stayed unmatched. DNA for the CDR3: TGTGCCACCAGCAGAGGCCCCGGGACAGGGGGTGTCACCTACGAGCAGTACTTC. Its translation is CATSRGPGTGGVTYEQYF.

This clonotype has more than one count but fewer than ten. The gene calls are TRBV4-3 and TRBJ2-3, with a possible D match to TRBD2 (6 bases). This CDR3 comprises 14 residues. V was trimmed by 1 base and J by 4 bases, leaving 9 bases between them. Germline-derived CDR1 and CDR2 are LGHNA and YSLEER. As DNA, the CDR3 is TGCGCCAGCAGCCAAGGACTAGTTGCAGATACGCAGTATTTT. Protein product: CASSQGLVADTQYF.

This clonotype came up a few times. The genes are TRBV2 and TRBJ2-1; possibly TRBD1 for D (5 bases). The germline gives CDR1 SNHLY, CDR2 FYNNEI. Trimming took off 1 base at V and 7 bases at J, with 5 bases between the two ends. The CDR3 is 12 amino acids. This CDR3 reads CASSEEGNEQFF. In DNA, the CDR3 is TGTGCCAGCAGTGAAGAGGGGAATGAGCAGTTCTTC.

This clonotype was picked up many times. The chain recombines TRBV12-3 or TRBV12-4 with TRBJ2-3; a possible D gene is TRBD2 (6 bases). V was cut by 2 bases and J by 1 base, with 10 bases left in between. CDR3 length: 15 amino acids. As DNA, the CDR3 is TGTGCCAGCAGTTTAAGTTGGAGGGGCACAGATACGCAGTATTTT. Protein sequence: CASSLSWRGTDTQYF.

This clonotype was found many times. The CDR3 DNA reads TGTGCCAGCAGCTCCTACCTAGGACAAAACGAGCAGTACGTC. Residues: CASSSYLGQNEQYV. The chain employs TRBV28 and TRBJ2-7; D might be TRBD1 (5 bases). The V end was cut by 6 bases, the J end by 5 bases, with 17 bases between. Germline V gene lookup returns CDR1 MDHEN and CDR2 SYDVKM. The CDR3 has 14 residues.

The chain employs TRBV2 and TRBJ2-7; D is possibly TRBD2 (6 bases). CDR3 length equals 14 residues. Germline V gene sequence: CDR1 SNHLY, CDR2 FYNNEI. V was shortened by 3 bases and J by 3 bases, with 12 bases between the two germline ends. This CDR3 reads CASSDLGEVYEQYV. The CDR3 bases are TGTGCCAGCAGTGACCTAGGGGAGGTCTACGAGCAGTACGTC.

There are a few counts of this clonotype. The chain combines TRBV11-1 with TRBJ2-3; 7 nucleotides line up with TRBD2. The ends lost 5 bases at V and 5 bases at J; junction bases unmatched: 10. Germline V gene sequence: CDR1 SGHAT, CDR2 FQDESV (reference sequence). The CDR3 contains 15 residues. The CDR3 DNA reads TGTGCCAGCAGCCGCCTGCGGGGGATAGGAGATACGCAGTATTTT. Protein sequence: CASSRLRGIGDTQYF.

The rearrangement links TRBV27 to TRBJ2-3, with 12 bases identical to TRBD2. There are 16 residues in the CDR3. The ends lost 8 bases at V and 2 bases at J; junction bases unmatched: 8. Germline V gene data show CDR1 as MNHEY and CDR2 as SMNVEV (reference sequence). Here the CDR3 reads CASVRTSGGFTDTQYF. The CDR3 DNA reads TGTGCCAGCGTTAGAACTAGCGGGGGGTTCACAGATACGCAGTATTTT.

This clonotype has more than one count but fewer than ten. This CDR3 reads CASSSSAHQPQHF. CDR3 nucleotides: TGTGCCAGCAGTTCTAGTGCCCATCAGCCCCAGCATTTT. The chain has TRBV12-3 or TRBV12-4 and TRBJ1-5; D remains ambiguous. The CDR3 is 13 amino acids. Between the trimmed V and J ends, which lost 4 bases and 5 bases, there was a span of 9 bases.

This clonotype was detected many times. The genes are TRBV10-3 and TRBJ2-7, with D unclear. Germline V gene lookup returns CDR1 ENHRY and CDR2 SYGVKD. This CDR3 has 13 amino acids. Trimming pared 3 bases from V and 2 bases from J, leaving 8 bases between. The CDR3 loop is CAISEGITYEQYV. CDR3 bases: TGTGCCATCAGTGAAGGGATCACCTACGAGCAGTACGTC.

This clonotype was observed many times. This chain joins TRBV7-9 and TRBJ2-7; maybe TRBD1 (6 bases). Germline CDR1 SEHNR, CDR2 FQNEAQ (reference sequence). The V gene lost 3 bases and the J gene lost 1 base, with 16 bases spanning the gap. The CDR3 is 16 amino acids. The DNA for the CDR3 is TGTGCCAGCAGCTTCCCGCCACAGGGACGATCCTACGAGCAGTACTTC. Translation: CASSFPPQGRSYEQYF. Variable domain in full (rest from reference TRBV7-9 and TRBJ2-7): DTGVSQNPRHKITKRGQNVTFRCDPISEHNRLYWYRQTLGQGPEFLTYFQNEAQLEKSRLLSDRFSAERPKGSFSTLEIQRTEQGDSAMYLCASSFPPQGRSYEQYFGPGTRLTVT.